This TCR beta chain was captured in a study of post-analysis software for immune sequencing data. In the study overall: Relapsing-remitting, secondary progressive and progressive-relapsing multiple sclerosis courses were included. Study results and caveats: Samples made in the same batch grouped tightly together by F measure. TRBV5-6, TRBV5-1 and TRBV20-1 belonged to a set of a handful of TRBV segments that were more frequent in patients than controls. Those with multiple sclerosis, the patient group, showed significantly lower normalized Chao1 diversity than controls.

Prepared TCR beta cDNA libraries contained unique molecular identifiers. TCRdb re-analysed the PCR reads in MiXCR, keeping a single row per CDR3 protein. The data contain around 500,000 distinct CDR3 sequences, 30% to 40% of them seen just once; the ten biggest clones take up under 7%. Points on this clonotype: Its target is not known.

V was trimmed by 4 bases and J by 1 base, leaving 7 bases between them. The CDR3 spans 13 residues. The germline V gene has CDR1 LGHDT and CDR2 YNNKEL (reference sequence). The specimen was blood. The receptor was isolated from a girl younger than 18 with multiple sclerosis. J is TRBJ2-5 and V is TRBV3-1; D is ambiguous. CDR3 residues: CASSRVSQETQYF. CDR3 in DNA: TGTGCCAGCAGCCGAGTCAGCCAAGAGACCCAGTACTTC.